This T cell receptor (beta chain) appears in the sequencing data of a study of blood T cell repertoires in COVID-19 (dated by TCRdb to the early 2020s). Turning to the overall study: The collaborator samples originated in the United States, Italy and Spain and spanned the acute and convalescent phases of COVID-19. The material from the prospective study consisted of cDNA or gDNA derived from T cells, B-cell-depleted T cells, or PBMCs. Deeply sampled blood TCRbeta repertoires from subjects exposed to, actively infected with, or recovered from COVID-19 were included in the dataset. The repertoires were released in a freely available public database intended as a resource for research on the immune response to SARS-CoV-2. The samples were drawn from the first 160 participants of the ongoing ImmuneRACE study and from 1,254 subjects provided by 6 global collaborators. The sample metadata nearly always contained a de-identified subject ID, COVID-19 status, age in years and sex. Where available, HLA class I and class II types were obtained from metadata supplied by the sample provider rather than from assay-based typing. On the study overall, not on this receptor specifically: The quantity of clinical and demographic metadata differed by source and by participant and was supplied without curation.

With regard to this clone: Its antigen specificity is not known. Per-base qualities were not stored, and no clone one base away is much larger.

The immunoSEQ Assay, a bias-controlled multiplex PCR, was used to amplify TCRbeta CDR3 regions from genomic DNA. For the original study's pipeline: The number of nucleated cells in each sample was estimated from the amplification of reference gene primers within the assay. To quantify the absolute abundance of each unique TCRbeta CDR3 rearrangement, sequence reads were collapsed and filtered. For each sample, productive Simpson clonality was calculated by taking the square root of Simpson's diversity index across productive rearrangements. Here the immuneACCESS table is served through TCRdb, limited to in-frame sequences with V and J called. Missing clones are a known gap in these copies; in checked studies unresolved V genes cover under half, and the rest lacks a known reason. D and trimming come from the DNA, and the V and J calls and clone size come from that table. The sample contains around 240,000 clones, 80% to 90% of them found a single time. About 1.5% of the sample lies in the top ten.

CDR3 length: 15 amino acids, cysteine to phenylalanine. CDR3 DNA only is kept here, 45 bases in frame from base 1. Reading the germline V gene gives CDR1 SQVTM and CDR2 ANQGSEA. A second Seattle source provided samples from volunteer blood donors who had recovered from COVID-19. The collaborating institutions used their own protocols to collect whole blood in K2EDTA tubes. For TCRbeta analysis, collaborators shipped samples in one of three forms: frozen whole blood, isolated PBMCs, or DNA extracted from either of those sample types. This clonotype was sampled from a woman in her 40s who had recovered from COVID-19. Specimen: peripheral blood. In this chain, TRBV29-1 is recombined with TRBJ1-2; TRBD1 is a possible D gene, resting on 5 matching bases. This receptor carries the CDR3 CSGVLSSGLLYGYTF. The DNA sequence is TGCAGTGGGGTCCTGAGCTCGGGACTGCTATATGGCTACACCTTC. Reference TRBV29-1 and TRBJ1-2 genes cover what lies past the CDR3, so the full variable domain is SAVISQKPSRDICQRGTSLTIQCQVDSQVTMMFWYRQQPGQSLTLIATANQGSEATYESGFVIDKFPISRPNLTFSTLTVSNMSPEDSSIYLCSGVLSSGLLYGYTFGSGTRLTVV.